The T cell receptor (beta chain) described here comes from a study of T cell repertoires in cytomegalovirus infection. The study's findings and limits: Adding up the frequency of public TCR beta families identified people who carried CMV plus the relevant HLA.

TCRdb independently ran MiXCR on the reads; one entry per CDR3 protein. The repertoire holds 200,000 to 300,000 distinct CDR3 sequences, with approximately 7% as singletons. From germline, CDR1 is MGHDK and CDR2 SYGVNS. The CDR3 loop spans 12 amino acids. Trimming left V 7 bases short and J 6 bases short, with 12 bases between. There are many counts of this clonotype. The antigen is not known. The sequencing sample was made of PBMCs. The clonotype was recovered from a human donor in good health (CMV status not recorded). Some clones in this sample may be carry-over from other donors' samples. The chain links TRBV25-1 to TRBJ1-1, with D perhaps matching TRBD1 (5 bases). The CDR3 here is CASKGSWAEAFF. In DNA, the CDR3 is TGTGCCAGCAAGGGGAGTTGGGCTGAAGCTTTCTTT.